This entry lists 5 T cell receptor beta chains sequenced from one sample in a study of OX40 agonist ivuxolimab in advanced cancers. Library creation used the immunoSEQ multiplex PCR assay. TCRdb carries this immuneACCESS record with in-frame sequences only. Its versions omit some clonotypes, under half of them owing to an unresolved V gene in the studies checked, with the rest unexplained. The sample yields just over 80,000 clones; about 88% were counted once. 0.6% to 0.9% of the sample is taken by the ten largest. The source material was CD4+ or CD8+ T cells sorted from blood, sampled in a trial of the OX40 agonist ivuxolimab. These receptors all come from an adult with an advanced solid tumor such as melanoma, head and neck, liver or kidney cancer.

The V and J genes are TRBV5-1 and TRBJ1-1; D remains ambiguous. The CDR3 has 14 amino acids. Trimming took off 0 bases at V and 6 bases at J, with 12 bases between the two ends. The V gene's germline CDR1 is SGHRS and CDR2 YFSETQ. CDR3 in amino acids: CASSLARVGSEAFF. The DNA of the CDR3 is TGCGCCAGCAGCTTGGCGAGGGTGGGATCTGAAGCTTTCTTT.

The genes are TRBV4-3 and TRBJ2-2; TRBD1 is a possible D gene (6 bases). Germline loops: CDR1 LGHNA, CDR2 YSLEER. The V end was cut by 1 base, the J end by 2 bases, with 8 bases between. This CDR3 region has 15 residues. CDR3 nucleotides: TGCGCCAGCAGCCAAGGACAGGCTAACACCGGGGAGCTGTTTTTT. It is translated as CASSQGQANTGELFF.

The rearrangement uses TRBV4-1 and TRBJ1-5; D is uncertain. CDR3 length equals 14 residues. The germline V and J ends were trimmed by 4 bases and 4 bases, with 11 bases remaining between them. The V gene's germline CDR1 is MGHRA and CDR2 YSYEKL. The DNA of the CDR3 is TGCGCCAGCAGCCCCACGCAGCCTAATCAGCCCCAGCATTTT. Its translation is CASSPTQPNQPQHF.

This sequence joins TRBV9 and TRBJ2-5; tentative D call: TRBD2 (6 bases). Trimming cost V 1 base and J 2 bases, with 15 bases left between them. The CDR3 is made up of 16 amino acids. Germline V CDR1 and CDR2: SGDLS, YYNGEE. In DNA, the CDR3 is TGTGCCAGCAGCGTAACGGGAGTAGCGCGGCAAGAGACCCAGTACTTC. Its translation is CASSVTGVARQETQYF. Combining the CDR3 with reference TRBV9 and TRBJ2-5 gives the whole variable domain DSGVTQTPKHLITATGQRVTLRCSPRSGDLSVYWYQQSLDQGLQFLIQYYNGEERAKGNILERFSAQQFPDLHSELNLSSLELGDSALYFCASSVTGVARQETQYFGPGTRLLVL.

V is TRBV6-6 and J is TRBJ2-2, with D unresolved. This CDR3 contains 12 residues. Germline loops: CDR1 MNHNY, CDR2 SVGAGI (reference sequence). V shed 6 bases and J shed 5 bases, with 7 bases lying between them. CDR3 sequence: CASSSSTGELFF. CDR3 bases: TGTGCCAGCAGCTCATCGACCGGGGAGCTGTTTTTT.